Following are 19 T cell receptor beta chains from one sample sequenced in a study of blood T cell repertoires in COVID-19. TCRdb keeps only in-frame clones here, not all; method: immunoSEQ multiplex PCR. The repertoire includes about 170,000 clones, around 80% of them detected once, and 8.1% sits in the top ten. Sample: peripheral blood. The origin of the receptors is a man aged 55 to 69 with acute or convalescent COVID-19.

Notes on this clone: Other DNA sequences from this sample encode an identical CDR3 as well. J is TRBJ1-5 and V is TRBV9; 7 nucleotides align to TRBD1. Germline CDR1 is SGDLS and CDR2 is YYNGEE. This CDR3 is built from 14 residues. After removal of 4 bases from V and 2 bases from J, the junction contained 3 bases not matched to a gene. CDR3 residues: CASSTGQGNQPQHF. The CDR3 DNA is TGTGCCAGCAGCACCGGACAGGGCAATCAGCCCCAGCATTTT.

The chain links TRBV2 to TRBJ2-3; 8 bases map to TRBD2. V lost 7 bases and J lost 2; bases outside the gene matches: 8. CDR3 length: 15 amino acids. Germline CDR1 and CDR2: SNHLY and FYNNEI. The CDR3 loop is CASNSGGENTDTQYF. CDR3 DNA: TGTGCCAGCAACTCGGGGGGGGAAAACACAGATACGCAGTATTTT.

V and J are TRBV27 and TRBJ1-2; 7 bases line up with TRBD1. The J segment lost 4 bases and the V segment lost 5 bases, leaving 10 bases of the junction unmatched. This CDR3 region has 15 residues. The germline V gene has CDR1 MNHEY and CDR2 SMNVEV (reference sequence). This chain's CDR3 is CASSQSGDRVYGYTF. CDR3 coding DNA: TGTGCCAGCAGTCAGTCGGGGGACAGAGTCTATGGCTACACCTTC.

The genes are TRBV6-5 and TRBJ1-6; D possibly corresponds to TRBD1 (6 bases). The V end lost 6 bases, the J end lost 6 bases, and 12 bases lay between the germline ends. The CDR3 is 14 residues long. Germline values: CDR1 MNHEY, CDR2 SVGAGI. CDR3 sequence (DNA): TGTGCCAGCAGAGGACAGATGGTTAATTCACCCCTCCACTTT. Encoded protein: CASRGQMVNSPLHF.

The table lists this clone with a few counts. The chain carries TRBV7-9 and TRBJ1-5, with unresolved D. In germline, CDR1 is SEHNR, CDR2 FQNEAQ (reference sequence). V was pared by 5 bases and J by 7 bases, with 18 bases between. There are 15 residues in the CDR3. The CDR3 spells CASSEAGGVGQPQHF. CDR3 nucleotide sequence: TGTGCCAGCAGCGAAGCAGGCGGGGTAGGGCAGCCCCAGCATTTT.

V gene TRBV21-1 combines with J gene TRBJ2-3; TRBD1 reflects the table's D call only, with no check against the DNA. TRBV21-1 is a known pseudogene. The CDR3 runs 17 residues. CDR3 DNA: TGTGCCAGCAGCATATCCCGGGACAGGGCTAGCACAGATACGCAGTATTTT. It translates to CASSISRDRASTDTQYF.

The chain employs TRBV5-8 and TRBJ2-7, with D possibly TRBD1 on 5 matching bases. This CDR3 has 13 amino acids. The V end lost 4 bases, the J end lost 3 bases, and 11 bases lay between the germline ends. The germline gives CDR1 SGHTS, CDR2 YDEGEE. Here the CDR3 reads CASSLGQIYEQYF. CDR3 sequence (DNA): TGTGCCAGCAGCCTTGGACAAATCTACGAGCAGTACTTC.

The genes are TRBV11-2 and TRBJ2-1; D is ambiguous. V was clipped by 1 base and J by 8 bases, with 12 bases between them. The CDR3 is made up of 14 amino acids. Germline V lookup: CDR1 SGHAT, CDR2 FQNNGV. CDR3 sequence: CASSLAAAVDEQFF. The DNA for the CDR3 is TGTGCCAGCAGCTTAGCGGCGGCGGTAGATGAGCAGTTCTTC.

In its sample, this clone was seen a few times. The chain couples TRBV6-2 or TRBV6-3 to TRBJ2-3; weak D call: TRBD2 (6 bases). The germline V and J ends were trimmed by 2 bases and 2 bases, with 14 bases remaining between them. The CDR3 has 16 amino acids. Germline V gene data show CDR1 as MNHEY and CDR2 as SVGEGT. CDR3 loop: CASSYPGTFTTDTQYF. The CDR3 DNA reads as TGTGCCAGCAGTTACCCCGGGACTTTTACCACAGATACGCAGTATTTT.

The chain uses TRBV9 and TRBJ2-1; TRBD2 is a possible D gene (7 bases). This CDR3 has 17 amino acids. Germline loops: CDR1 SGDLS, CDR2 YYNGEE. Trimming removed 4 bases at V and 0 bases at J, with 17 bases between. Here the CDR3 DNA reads TGTGCCAGCAGCCCCAGGAGGGGGGGTAACTCCTACAATGAGCAGTTCTTC. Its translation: CASSPRRGGNSYNEQFF.

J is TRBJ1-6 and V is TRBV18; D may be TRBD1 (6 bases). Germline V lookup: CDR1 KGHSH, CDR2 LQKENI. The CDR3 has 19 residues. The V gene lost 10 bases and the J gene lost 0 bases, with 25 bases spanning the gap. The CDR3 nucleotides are TGTGCCACGCGTGCTGGGGACACCCTCTCGCTCTCCTATAATTCACCCCTCCACTTT. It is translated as CATRAGDTLSLSYNSPLHF.

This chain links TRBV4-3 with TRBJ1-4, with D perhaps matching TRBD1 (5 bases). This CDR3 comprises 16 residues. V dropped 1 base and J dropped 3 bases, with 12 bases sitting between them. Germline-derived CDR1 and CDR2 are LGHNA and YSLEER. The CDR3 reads CASSQGEGSANEKLFF. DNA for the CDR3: TGCGCCAGCAGCCAAGGGGAGGGGTCGGCTAATGAAAAACTGTTTTTT.

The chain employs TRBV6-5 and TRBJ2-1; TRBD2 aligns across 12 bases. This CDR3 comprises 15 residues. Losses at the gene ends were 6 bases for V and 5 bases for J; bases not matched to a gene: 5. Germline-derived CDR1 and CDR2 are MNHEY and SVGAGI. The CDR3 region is CASSLAGGPNNEQFF. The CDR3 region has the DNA TGTGCCAGCAGCCTAGCGGGGGGGCCCAACAATGAGCAGTTCTTC.

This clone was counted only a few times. The CDR3 spells CSASALPGQQLKGDTQYF. The CDR3 DNA is TGCAGTGCTAGTGCTTTACCGGGACAGCAACTCAAAGGGGATACGCAGTATTTT. The V gene is TRBV20-1, the J gene TRBJ2-3, with 7 bases lining up with TRBD1. Germline loops: CDR1 DFQATT, CDR2 SNEGSKA (reference sequence). The CDR3 extends over 18 amino acids. Trimming cost V 3 bases and J 6 bases; bases outside gene matches: 21.

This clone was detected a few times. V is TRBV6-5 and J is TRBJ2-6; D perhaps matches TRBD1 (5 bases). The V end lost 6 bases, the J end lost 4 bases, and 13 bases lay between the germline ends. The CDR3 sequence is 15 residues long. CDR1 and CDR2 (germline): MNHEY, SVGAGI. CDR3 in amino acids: CASSPGRLGANVLTF. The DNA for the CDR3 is TGTGCCAGCAGCCCAGGGCGCTTGGGGGCCAACGTCCTGACTTTC.

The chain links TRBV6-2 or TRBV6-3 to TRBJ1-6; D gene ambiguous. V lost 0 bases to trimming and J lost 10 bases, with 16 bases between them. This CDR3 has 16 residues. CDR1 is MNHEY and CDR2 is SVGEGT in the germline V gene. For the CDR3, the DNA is TGTGCCAGCAGTTACTCGAGGTTTATTAGGCGGTCACCCCTCCACTTT. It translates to CASSYSRFIRRSPLHF.

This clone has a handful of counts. The CDR3 reads CASRSIVGGETQYF. Here the CDR3 DNA reads TGTGCCAGCAGGTCGATAGTAGGAGGGGAGACCCAGTACTTC. V and J are TRBV11-2 and TRBJ2-5; weak D call: TRBD2 (6 bases). Trimming took off 6 bases at V and 5 bases at J, with 16 bases between the two ends. Germline CDR1 SGHAT, CDR2 FQNNGV. The CDR3 has 14 residues.

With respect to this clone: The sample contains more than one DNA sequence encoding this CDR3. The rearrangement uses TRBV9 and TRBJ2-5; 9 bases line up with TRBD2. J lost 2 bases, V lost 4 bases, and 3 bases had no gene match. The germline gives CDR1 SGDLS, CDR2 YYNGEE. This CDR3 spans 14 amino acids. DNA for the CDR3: TGTGCCAGCAGCCAAGCGGGGGGACAAGAGACCCAGTACTTC. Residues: CASSQAGGQETQYF.

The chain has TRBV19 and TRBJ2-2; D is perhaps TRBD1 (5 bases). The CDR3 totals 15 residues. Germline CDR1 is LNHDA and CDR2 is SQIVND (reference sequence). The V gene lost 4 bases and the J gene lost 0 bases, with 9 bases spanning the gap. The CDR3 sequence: CASSRRQTNTGELFF. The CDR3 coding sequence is TGTGCCAGTAGTAGGCGACAGACGAACACCGGGGAGCTGTTTTTT.